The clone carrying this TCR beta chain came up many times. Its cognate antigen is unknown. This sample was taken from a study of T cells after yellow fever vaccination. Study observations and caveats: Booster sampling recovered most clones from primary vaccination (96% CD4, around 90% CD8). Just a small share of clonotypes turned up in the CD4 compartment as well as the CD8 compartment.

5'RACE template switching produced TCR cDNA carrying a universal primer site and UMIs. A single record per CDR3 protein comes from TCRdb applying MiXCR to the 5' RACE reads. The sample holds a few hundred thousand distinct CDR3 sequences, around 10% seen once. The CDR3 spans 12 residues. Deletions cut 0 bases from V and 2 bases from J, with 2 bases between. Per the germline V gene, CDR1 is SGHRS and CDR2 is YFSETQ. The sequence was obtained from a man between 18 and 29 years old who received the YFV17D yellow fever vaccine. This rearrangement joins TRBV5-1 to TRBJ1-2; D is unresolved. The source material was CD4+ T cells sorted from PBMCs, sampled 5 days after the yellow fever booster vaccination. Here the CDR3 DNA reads TGCGCCAGCAGCTTGGAGAACTATGGCTACACCTTC. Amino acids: CASSLENYGYTF. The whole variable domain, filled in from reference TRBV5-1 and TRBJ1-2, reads KAGVTQTPRYLIKTRGQQVTLSCSPISGHRSVSWYQQTPGQGLQFLFEYFSETQRNKGNFPGRFSGRQFSNSRSEMNVSTLELGDSALYLCASSLENYGYTFGSGTRLTVV.